This T cell receptor (beta chain) was recorded in a study of cytomegalovirus exposure and HLA in healthy donors (dated by TCRdb to about 2017). Context from the whole study: An earlier analysis of approximately 600 of the donors reported 250 to 300 Gb of sequence data and some 120 million unique TCR beta sequences from about 180 million T cells. High-throughput TCR immunosequencing, statistical association of individual TCRs with disease status, and machine learning were combined to predict cytomegalovirus infection status. Donor age, sex, ethnicity and CMV serostatus were compiled together with the repertoire data. Four to six DR-DQ haplotypes were handled as single units for association and clustering, since linkage in the cohort was strong. Along with the roughly 710-subject first cohort, a separate validation cohort of about 110 different subjects was used. Both class I and class II loci were covered by HLA typing, at four-digit resolution. An earlier analysis of fewer than 700 of the donors applied high-throughput TCR beta sequencing to assess whether each TCR beta V gene segment acted as functional or pseudogenic. Among several hundred genotyped donors of the cohort, an average of approximately 200,000 unique TCR beta nucleotide sequences was sequenced per donor, of which roughly 17% were non-productive. Rather than using new phenotypic data, the later analysis identified candidate immune exposures from TCR beta sequences and from how often those sequences occurred across donors. All discovery cohort repertoires had been generated using a single sequencing platform. The study profiled the T cell repertoires of hundreds of subjects by immunosequencing and related them to cytomegalovirus serostatus. The number of donors typed differed by locus, with about 629-640 for A, B, C, DRB1 and DQB1, over 500 for DQA1, 600 to 610 for DPA1, and 472 for DPB1. Of the roughly 400 genotyped donors, less than 85% were placed in the genetic ancestry cluster associated with self-reported Caucasian donors. A later genetic analysis used genome-wide SNP genotypes for about 55% of the 666 donors, treating that subset as a discovery cohort. The study aimed to test whether cataloging public T cell receptors could reveal signatures of past pathogen exposure. Approximately 310 gigabases of sequencing data and tens of millions of unique TCR sequences were included in an early release covering around 600 HLA-typed donors. In a later analysis, previously published TCR beta repertoires from 666 donors were re-analyzed and high-resolution HLA genotyping was added so that TCR occurrence patterns could be studied.

The cohort was made up of 666 healthy bone marrow donors. All cohort members were sampled while nominally healthy, although unrecorded immune exposures were likely present. The donor was CMV seropositive and belonged to the group of 250 to 350 seropositive cohort members. Each donor provided a peripheral blood sample, and peripheral blood mononuclear cells were used for TCR beta sequencing. Genomic DNA extraction from the blood cell samples was performed with the Qiagen DNeasy Blood Extraction Kit. The CDR3 holds 13 amino acids from the cysteine to the phenylalanine. CDR3 DNA only is kept here, 39 bases in frame from base 1. Looking up the germline V gene yields CDR1 SGHTA and CDR2 FQGNSA. V lost 3 bases and J lost 6 bases; the stretch between them is 9 bases long. Comments on this clone: It has no known antigen specificity. Base-call qualities are not available, and no considerably larger clone is one nucleotide away.

Library creation used the immunoSEQ multiplex PCR assay. For the multiplex PCR, a mixture combining 60 forward primers for TCR Vbeta segments and 13 reverse primers for TCR Jbeta segments was used. The CDR3 region of rearranged TCR beta genes was amplified from genomic DNA by a multiplex PCR assay. On the Illumina HiSeq System, the amplified TCR beta libraries were sequenced as 87-base-pair reads. In the authors' own workflow: A later analysis counted approximately 84 million unique TCR beta chains across the 700 or so repertoires, and around 9.9 million of these chains were shared by at least two donors. Raw reads were error-corrected and collapsed into unique sequences by a nearest-neighbor algorithm in which closely related sequences were merged to remove PCR and sequencing errors. Alignment of CDR3 sequences to IMGT reference sequences was used to assign V, D and J gene segments. For a sequence to be retained, a match of at least six nucleotides was required to both a V gene segment and a J gene segment. Rearrangements were classified as productive when the CDR3 lacked stop codons and remained in frame with V and J, and all other rearrangements were classified as non-productive. CDR3 was defined by IMGT convention, running from the second conserved V-encoded cysteine to the conserved J-encoded phenylalanine. The earlier analysis of approximately 590 of the donors excluded any sequence lacking an unambiguous match to a single V gene segment. In an earlier analysis of a few hundred of the donors, V segments were called functional above 56.7% productive rearrangements and were called segregating when the between-donor standard deviation exceeded 5%. A statistical classification framework was developed to diagnose cytomegalovirus status using the catalog of TCR beta chain sequences. In a later analysis, V and J genes were assigned by comparing TCR nucleotide sequences against IMGT/GENE-DB human TR gene sequences. A later analysis assigned CDR3 sequences and most-parsimonious VDJ recombination scenarios with the TCRdist pipeline. A later analysis defined each TCR beta chain by its CDR3 amino acid sequence plus V-gene family, and excluded reads lacking a unique V-gene family. To address suspected cross-contamination and a sequencing artifact, a later analysis removed several hundred highly shared, low-generation-probability nucleotide sequences. For each public chain, a later analysis derived a clonal expansion index from normalized ranks of inferred template counts within each repertoire. A later analysis computed generation probabilities with a VDJ recombination model fitted to out-of-frame rearrangements, and checked the results against IGoR. Hypergeometric tests were used in a later analysis to score TCR-TCR, TCR-HLA and TCR-CMV co-occurrence, with a repertoire-size bias correction applied to the TCR pairs. In a later analysis, false discovery rates were estimated by permuting HLA or CMV assignments 20 times. In a later analysis, co-occurring TCRs were grouped with DBSCAN, and TCRdist sequence similarity was added when clustering was performed within HLA-allele-positive subsets. For co-occurrence clustering, repertoires with fewer than 30,000 or more than 120,000 public chains were excluded, along with several repertoires with anomalous nucleotide sharing. TCRdb stores this immuneACCESS table with in-frame sequences only. Part of the clones is absent; in the studies checked, under half of the shortfall reflects unresolved V genes, and no reason is known for the rest. That table supplies the V and J calls and clone size; D and trimming were determined from the DNA. The sample records about 180,000 clones, less than 90% of which are singletons. Less than 1.5% of the sample lies in the top ten.

The paper as a whole reports these results and caveats: An association between a missense DCLRE1C variant and V-gene and J-gene trimming of TCR beta chains was found in a later genetic analysis and replicated in an independent cohort. A later analysis reported that several top co-occurrence clusters appeared linked to parvovirus B19, influenza, CMV and Epstein-Barr virus. The classifier was reported to diagnose cytomegalovirus status with high specificity and sensitivity in both the original and validation cohorts. Compared with the 666-donor mean, donors in an Asian-associated ancestry cluster had fewer N-insertions in productive TCRs, according to a later genetic analysis. Strong co-occurrence of HLA alleles, especially DR and DQ, made assigning TCR associations to individual alleles difficult. A further reported finding was that TCR beta sequences accurately predicted the HLA-A and HLA-B alleles for most subjects in the first cohort. In this cohort, only TCR beta chains were sequenced, and detectable features were limited by the absence of alpha or paired-chain data. A cluster of highly shared sequence variants was judged likely to represent a technical artifact of the sequencing pipeline. An earlier analysis of 450 to 750 of the donors showed that most TCR beta V segments appeared in productive rearrangements either about 90% or about 30% of the time, which broadly matched IMGT annotations. In a later analysis, the rate of TCR association differed among HLA loci, with DRB1 alleles having the most associated TCRs and HLA-C alleles having the fewest. According to the authors, the approach could potentially be generalized to other disease states and immunological phenotypes. While some public TCRs were present in many individuals, most TCR sequences turned up only very rarely across donors. In vitro tests confirmed that three of the cytomegalovirus-associated TCR beta chains recognize cytomegalovirus antigens. Linkage disequilibrium might explain the correlated functional status among segregating V segments, but an unknown experimental factor could not be excluded. A later analysis associated approximately 17,000 TCR beta sequences with specific HLA alleles at a false discovery rate of 0.05. Compared with equally common non-associated chains, HLA-associated TCR beta chains in a later analysis were more clonally expanded and had lower generation probabilities. Some IMGT-functional V segments, including TRBV6-2 and TRBV6-3, could not be told apart with the 87-base-pair reads, so those segments were excluded. The study gave a list of about 160 TCR beta chains associated with cytomegalovirus. According to a later analysis, most CMV-associated TCR beta chains appeared to be HLA-restricted, and the HLA associations seemed to be driven largely by CMV exposure. Because some donors lacked HLA typing at each locus, the association tests relied only on the typed subset. The only immune exposure information available for the cohort was CMV serostatus. Sequencing depth was assumed to be roughly uniform across donors in the presence/absence analyses, though that assumption may not hold. Roughly 17 rarely observed V segments, including chromosome 9 orphons, were excluded from the earlier analysis of a few hundred of the donors because counts were too low.

This sequence was found in a girl aged 10 to 17 in good health and CMV-seropositive. The sequence joins TRBV7-2 to TRBJ2-1; a tentative D match to TRBD1 spans 6 bases. Material for sequencing was PBMCs. The sequenced DNA is TGTGCCAGCAGCTTTAGGGGGAGCAATGAGCAGTTCTTC. Its translation reads: CASSFRGSNEQFF.